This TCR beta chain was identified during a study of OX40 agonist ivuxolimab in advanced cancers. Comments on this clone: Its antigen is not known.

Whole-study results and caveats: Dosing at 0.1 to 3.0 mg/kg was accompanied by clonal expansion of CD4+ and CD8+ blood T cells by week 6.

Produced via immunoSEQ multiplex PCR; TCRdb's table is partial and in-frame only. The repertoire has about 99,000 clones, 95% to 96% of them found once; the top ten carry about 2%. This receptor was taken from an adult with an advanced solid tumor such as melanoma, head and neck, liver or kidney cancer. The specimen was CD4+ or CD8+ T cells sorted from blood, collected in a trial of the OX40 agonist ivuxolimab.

The DNA for the CDR3 is TGTGCCAGTAGCGTTAGCGGCTACGAGCAGTACTTC. It translates to CASSVSGYEQYF. The chain carries TRBV19 and TRBJ2-7; tentative D call: TRBD2 (6 bases). The V end lost 6 bases, the J end lost 3 bases, and 9 bases lay between the germline ends. Germline V gives CDR1 LNHDA, CDR2 SQIVND (reference sequence). This CDR3 is built from 12 residues.